This is a list of T cell receptor beta chains from one sample in a study of identical twins. TCRdb itself ran the 5' RACE reads through MiXCR, one entry per CDR3 protein. The sample records 1,800,000 or so distinct CDR3 sequences, roughly 35% being singletons. The sample consisted of cord blood. These receptor sequences come from a newborn girl in good health. Each CDR3 is given with its conserved first and last residue.

j_call: TRBJ1-2; cdr3_length: 13; v_call: TRBV25-1; cdr3_aa: CASHRDKNYGYTF
j_call: TRBJ2-3; cdr3_length: 17; v_call: TRBV6-6; cdr3_aa: CASSRVRGLAGADTQYF
j_call: TRBJ2-5; cdr3_length: 19; v_call: TRBV10-3; cdr3_aa: CAISEVRGLAGGHQETQYF
j_call: TRBJ2-3; cdr3_length: 14; v_call: TRBV7-9; cdr3_aa: CASSGNRGSDTQYF
j_call: TRBJ1-3; cdr3_length: 13; v_call: TRBV27; cdr3_aa: CASRRVSGNTIYF
j_call: TRBJ2-3; cdr3_length: 17; v_call: TRBV4-1; cdr3_aa: CASSQRHSGGRADTQYF
j_call: TRBJ2-3; cdr3_length: 15; v_call: TRBV20-1; cdr3_aa: CSARSPDGIPDTQYF
j_call: TRBJ1-1; cdr3_length: 15; v_call: TRBV9; cdr3_aa: CASSAGTGRNTEAFF
j_call: TRBJ2-1; cdr3_length: 15; v_call: TRBV11-2; cdr3_aa: CASSHGGGNINEQFF
j_call: TRBJ2-5; cdr3_length: 13; v_call: TRBV9; cdr3_aa: CASGRPGDNEQYF